Following are 27 T cell receptor beta chains from one sample sequenced in a study of cytomegalovirus exposure and HLA in healthy donors. Amplification used 60 Vbeta primers and 13 Jbeta primers. Here immunoSEQ multiplex PCR was the method, and the copy in TCRdb shows in-frame clones only, minus some. The sample lists tens of thousands of clones; about 70% were seen once. Sequences were obtained from PBMCs. These receptor sequences come from a woman in her sixties or seventies in good health and CMV-seropositive.

The chain has TRBV13 and TRBJ2-7, with a tentative D call TRBD1 (6 bases). The CDR3 contains 14 residues. Trimming shortened V by 4 bases and J by 0 bases, and 10 bases separated the two germline ends. Germline loops: CDR1 PRHDT, CDR2 FYEKMQ (reference sequence). Here the CDR3 reads CASSWRTASYEQYF. In DNA, the CDR3 is TGTGCCAGCAGCTGGCGGACAGCCTCCTACGAGCAGTACTTC.

The chain is built from TRBV6-5 and TRBJ1-1, with D unresolved. V lost 6 bases to trimming and J lost 3 bases, with 11 bases between them. The CDR3 totals 13 residues. Per the germline V gene, CDR1 is MNHEY and CDR2 is SVGAGI. CDR3 residues: CASRPGLHTEAFF. In nucleotides, the CDR3 is TGTGCCAGCAGACCTGGACTGCACACTGAAGCTTTCTTT.

The rearrangement joins TRBV19 to TRBJ1-1; D is unresolved. Trimming shortened V by 3 bases and J by 0 bases, and 5 bases separated the two germline ends. The CDR3 loop spans 13 amino acids. The germline V gene encodes CDR1 LNHDA and CDR2 SQIVND (reference sequence). CDR3 in amino acids: CASSIQMNTEAFF. DNA of the CDR3: TGTGCCAGTAGTATCCAGATGAACACTGAAGCTTTCTTT.

This clone was seen once. V is TRBV27 and J is TRBJ2-1, with a possible D match to TRBD1 (6 bases). The CDR3 runs 16 residues. V lost 2 bases and J lost 4, with 15 bases in between. Germline assignment: CDR1 MNHEY and CDR2 SMNVEV (reference sequence). DNA for the CDR3: TGTGCCAGCAGTTTACACGGGCCAGGGGAGTACAATGAGCAGTTCTTC. Translated, it gives CASSLHGPGEYNEQFF.

The rearrangement uses TRBV30 and TRBJ1-1; a possible D gene is TRBD1 (5 bases). Germline-derived CDR1 and CDR2 are GTSNPN and SVGIG (reference sequence). This CDR3 is built from 14 residues. Trimming pared 3 bases from V and 2 bases from J, leaving 13 bases between. The CDR3 loop is CAWRLRDRNTEAFF. In nucleotides, the CDR3 is TGTGCCTGGAGATTACGTGACAGAAACACTGAAGCTTTCTTT.

The sample holds a few counts of this clone. The chain is built from TRBV5-1 and TRBJ2-7, with 9 nucleotides matching TRBD2. Looked up from germline, CDR1 is SGHRS and CDR2 is YFSETQ. J was trimmed by 3 bases and V by 4 bases; bases with no gene match: 11. This CDR3 comprises 16 residues. This CDR3 reads CASSQGLAGPFYEQYF. Here the CDR3 DNA reads TGCGCCAGCAGCCAGGGACTAGCAGGGCCCTTCTACGAGCAGTACTTC.

A note on this clone: An end of the junction does not agree with germline; a read error may underlie this. V gene TRBV7-7 combines with J gene TRBJ2-7, with 7 bases identical to TRBD2. Per the germline V gene, CDR1 is SSHAT and CDR2 is FNYEAQ (reference sequence). CDR3 length: 13 amino acids. The DNA of the CDR3 is TGTGCTAGCAGCGAGGGACTAAACTACGAGCAGTACTTC. It translates to CASSEGLNYEQYF.

The genes are TRBV25-1 and TRBJ2-7, with 7 bases matching TRBD1. V lost 2 bases, J lost 5 bases, and 6 bases stayed unmatched. Germline assignment: CDR1 MGHDK and CDR2 SYGVNS. CDR3 size: 14 residues. In DNA form, the CDR3 reads TGTGCCAGCAGTGAACCGGACAGGCCCCACGAGCAGTACTTC. Protein product: CASSEPDRPHEQYF.

The rearrangement joins TRBV21-1 to TRBJ2-5; the table gives TRBD2 as D, unverified against the DNA. TRBV21-1 is labeled a pseudogene. The CDR3 is 13 residues long. Written as DNA, the CDR3 is TGTGCCAGCAGCGGGGGGGAGGAAGAGACCCAGTACTTC. Protein sequence: CASSGGEEETQYF.

The chain carries TRBV7-2 and TRBJ1-1; 7 bases match TRBD1. The germline CDR1 and CDR2 sequences are SGHTA and FQGNSA. CDR3 size: 13 residues. V lost 5 bases and J lost 8; bases outside the gene matches: 8. The CDR3 protein is CASSPKRQGEAFF. The CDR3 bases are TGTGCCAGCAGCCCAAAACGACAGGGCGAAGCTTTCTTT.

This clone occurred a few times. The gene calls are TRBV15 and TRBJ2-5; TRBD1 matches at 9 bases. Looked up from germline, CDR1 is LNHNV and CDR2 is YYDKDF (reference sequence). The CDR3 runs 16 residues. Trimming at V came to 0 bases and at J to 2 bases, leaving 4 bases not matched to a gene. The CDR3 protein is CATSREEGQGQETQYF. DNA of the CDR3: TGTGCCACCAGCAGAGAAGAGGGACAGGGACAAGAGACCCAGTACTTC.

The rearrangement uses TRBV10-3 and TRBJ2-2, with 8 bases aligning to TRBD1. Looked up from germline, CDR1 is ENHRY and CDR2 is SYGVKD. The CDR3 runs 17 residues. Unmatched junction bases numbered 4, after V lost 0 bases and J lost 1 base. CDR3 DNA sequence: TGTGCCATCAGTGAGTCGAGGACAGGGCTGAACACCGGGGAGCTGTTTTTT. It is translated as CAISESRTGLNTGELFF.

A word on this clone: Other DNA sequences from this sample encode an identical CDR3 as well. The genes are TRBV13 and TRBJ1-4; 7 bases map to TRBD1. After removal of 6 bases from V and 5 bases from J, the junction contained 6 bases not matched to a gene. Germline V gives CDR1 PRHDT, CDR2 FYEKMQ (reference sequence). The CDR3 runs to 14 residues. This chain's CDR3 is CASSFGQANEKLFF. In nucleotides, the CDR3 is TGTGCCAGCAGTTTTGGACAGGCAAATGAAAAACTGTTTTTT.

The J gene is TRBJ2-7, the V gene TRBV14; 11 bases are shared with TRBD1. V was pared by 4 bases and J by 3 bases, with 20 bases of the junction left unmatched. Germline loops: CDR1 SGHDN, CDR2 FVKESK. The CDR3 loop spans 20 amino acids. The CDR3: CASSPSSLLLGTGGYYEQYF. Here the CDR3 DNA reads TGTGCCAGCAGCCCAAGCTCCTTACTCTTGGGGACAGGGGGTTACTACGAGCAGTACTTC.

The table lists this clone with a few counts. The chain uses TRBV4-1 and TRBJ1-2; D is undetermined. The CDR3 length is 11 residues. V lost 4 bases, J lost 5 bases, and 5 bases lay in between. CDR1 and CDR2 from the germline V gene are MGHRA and YSYEKL. The CDR3 DNA sequence: TGCGCCAGCAGCCCCGGGTATGGCTACACCTTC. Translation: CASSPGYGYTF.

The gene calls are TRBV7-9 and TRBJ1-3; 7 nucleotides align to TRBD1. The CDR3 runs to 17 residues. V was pared by 5 bases and J by 0 bases, with 10 bases of the junction left unmatched. CDR1 and CDR2 from the germline V gene are SEHNR and FQNEAQ (reference sequence). This CDR3 reads CASSLLGTDLSGNTIYF. Here the CDR3 DNA reads TGTGCCAGCAGCCTATTAGGGACAGACCTCTCTGGAAACACCATATATTTT.

DNA of the CDR3: TGCGCCAGCAGCTTGCGTAGCGGGGGGAAAGGTGAGCAGTTCTTC. Its protein product is CASSLRSGGKGEQFF. This chain connects TRBV5-1 to TRBJ2-1; 10 positions agree with TRBD2. Germline lookup yields CDR1 SGHRS and CDR2 YFSETQ. The CDR3 has 15 amino acids. J gave up 9 bases and V 1 base, and 7 bases lay outside the gene matches.

The chain is built from TRBV6-6 and TRBJ2-5; 10 bases match TRBD2. Trimming removed 7 bases from V and 5 bases from J; junction bases left unmatched: 13. The CDR3 spans 16 residues. Germline V gives CDR1 MNHNY, CDR2 SVGAGI (reference sequence). The CDR3 bases are TGTGCCAGCAACTCATATGAGCGGGGGGGCCGGGAGACCCAGTACTTC. It encodes CASNSYERGGRETQYF.

Regarding this clone: The sample carries other DNA sequences with the same CDR3. The chain recombines TRBV6-5 with TRBJ2-5, with TRBD2 as a possible D gene (5 bases). CDR3 length equals 13 residues. Germline V gene sequence: CDR1 MNHEY, CDR2 SVGAGI. Trimming shortened V by 10 bases and J by 0 bases, and 12 bases separated the two germline ends. CDR3 sequence reads: CATYREYQETQYF. The CDR3 DNA sequence: TGTGCCACCTATAGGGAGTACCAAGAGACCCAGTACTTC.

The chain uses TRBV19 and TRBJ1-1; D possibly corresponds to TRBD1 (5 bases). The germline V gene encodes CDR1 LNHDA and CDR2 SQIVND (reference sequence). The CDR3 consists of 15 residues. V was pared by 5 bases and J by 5 bases, with 18 bases between. CDR3 protein: CASSSIPQGWTEAFF. The CDR3 bases are TGTGCCAGTAGTTCGATACCCCAGGGATGGACTGAAGCTTTCTTT. The full variable domain, in which reference TRBV19 and TRBJ1-1 provide the parts outside the CDR3, is DGGITQSPKYLFRKEGQNVTLSCEQNLNHDAMYWYRQDPGQGLRLIYYSQIVNDFQKGDIAEGYSVSREKKESFPLTVTSAQKNPTAFYLCASSSIPQGWTEAFFGQGTRLTVV.

The chain combines TRBV7-2 with TRBJ1-1; D ambiguous. CDR3 length: 14 amino acids. The V gene's germline CDR1 is SGHTA and CDR2 FQGNSA. Trimming left V 4 bases short and J 4 bases short, with 13 bases between. CDR3 sequence reads: CASSSLISSTEAFF. In DNA, the CDR3 is TGTGCCAGCAGCTCATTGATTAGCAGCACTGAAGCTTTCTTT.

Only a few counts were recorded for this clone. CDR3 region: CASKRDSGGAGTQYF. DNA of the CDR3: TGTGCCAGCAAAAGGGATAGCGGGGGGGCCGGTACGCAGTATTTT. The V gene is TRBV6-5, the J gene TRBJ2-3; 11 bases line up with TRBD2. The junction had 11 bases not matched to a gene; V was cut back by 7 bases and J by 8 bases. Looked up from germline, CDR1 is MNHEY and CDR2 is SVGAGI. This CDR3 has 15 amino acids.

The chain uses TRBV5-6 and TRBJ1-1; no clear D gene. The CDR3 runs to 13 residues. Trimming pared 1 base from V and 6 bases from J, leaving 10 bases between. Germline V gene data show CDR1 as SGHDT and CDR2 as YYEEEE. This CDR3 reads CASSLFGPAEAFF. CDR3 DNA sequence: TGTGCCAGCAGCTTGTTTGGGCCGGCTGAAGCTTTCTTT.

There are many counts of this clone. This chain joins TRBV5-6 and TRBJ1-4; no definite D call. The germline gives CDR1 SGHDT, CDR2 YYEEEE. The V and J ends lost 0 bases and 7 bases respectively, with 10 bases between them. The CDR3 has 14 amino acids. The CDR3 DNA is TGTGCCAGCAGCTTGGAAGCGTCGGGTGAAAAACTGTTTTTT. Protein sequence: CASSLEASGEKLFF.

The rearrangement joins TRBV15 to TRBJ1-2; a possible D gene is TRBD1 (6 bases). This CDR3 has 19 amino acids. V was clipped by 3 bases and J by 0 bases, with 23 bases between them. The germline V gene has CDR1 LNHNV and CDR2 YYDKDF (reference sequence). The CDR3 here is CATSRSVNPPGQANYGYTF. In DNA form, the CDR3 reads TGTGCCACCAGCAGGTCAGTGAACCCTCCGGGACAAGCTAACTATGGCTACACCTTC.

The V and J genes are TRBV9 and TRBJ1-2, with D maybe TRBD1 (6 bases). The germline V gene encodes CDR1 SGDLS and CDR2 YYNGEE. The V gene lost 2 bases and the J gene lost 7 bases, with 18 bases spanning the gap. The CDR3 is 15 amino acids. The CDR3 nucleotides read TGTGCCAGCAGCGTTCACATAGGGGGTGTGGGTGGCTACACCTTC. Residues: CASSVHIGGVGGYTF.

The V call is TRBV11-2, the J call TRBJ2-2; 13 bases align to TRBD2. The ends lost 1 base at V and 5 bases at J; junction bases unmatched: 4. The CDR3 is 17 amino acids. Germline CDR1 SGHAT, CDR2 FQNNGV. The CDR3, as DNA: TGTGCCAGCAGCTTAGCCGGACTAGCGGGGGCAACCGGGGAGCTGTTTTTT. It translates to CASSLAGLAGATGELFF.